Here is one TCR beta chain with its context. The antigen is undetermined. In TCRdb, the 5' RACE reads were re-called with MiXCR into one record per CDR3 protein. The data contain approximately 610,000 distinct CDR3 sequences, about 17% of them seen just once; the ten biggest clones take up around 16%. CDR1 SGHRS and CDR2 YFSETQ come from the germline V gene. This CDR3 comprises 16 residues. The V gene end was trimmed by 10 bases and the J gene end by 0 bases; junction bases not matched to a gene: 6. The data derive from a study of T cells after yellow fever vaccination. Study results and limitations: Only a minor proportion of clonotypes was detected across both CD4 and CD8 compartments. When the response was secondary, it was weaker but reached its peak faster, day 5 versus 15. The booster response re-showed most primary clones: over 95% CD4, around 87% CD8. FACS-sorted repertoires could contain abundant clonotypes contaminating from the bulk population.

The clonotype originates from a man younger than 35 who received the YFV17D yellow fever vaccine. The sequenced sample was PBMCs, obtained less than 6 days after the first yellow fever vaccination. V usage is TRBV5-1 and J usage is TRBJ2-1; 14 nucleotides match TRBD2. CDR3 DNA: TGCGCCTCCCGACTAGCGGGGGGGAGCTCCTACAATGAGCAGTTCTTC. Its translation: CASRLAGGSSYNEQFF.